These 16 T cell receptor beta chains were all obtained from the same sample, sequenced in a study of CD8+CD57+ T cells in acquired aplastic anemia. According to the study, genomic DNA was the template for TCR beta VDJ and CDR3 profiling. One entry per CDR3 protein, called by TCRdb with MiXCR from the reads. The table has 150,000 to 200,000 distinct CDR3 sequences, around three fifths seen once. The sample taken for sequencing was sorted CD4+, CD8+, or CD8+CD57+ T cells (not recorded which) from PBMCs. All receptors come from a human donor with severe aplastic anemia or a healthy control (not recorded which).

V gene TRBV4-1 combines with J gene TRBJ1-5; tentatively, D is TRBD1 (5 bases). CDR1 and CDR2 (germline): MGHRA, YSYEKL. This CDR3 region has 15 residues. V dropped 1 base and J dropped 3 bases, with 10 bases sitting between them. The CDR3 nucleotides are TGCGCCAGCAGCCAAGCGTCAGGGATCAATCAGCCCCAGCATTTT. It is translated as CASSQASGINQPQHF.

This clonotype was detected a few times. The rearrangement uses TRBV20-1 and TRBJ2-7, with D possibly being TRBD1 or TRBD2 (5 bases each). Trimming removed 6 bases from V and 3 bases from J, with 15 bases in between. CDR1 is DFQATT and CDR2 is SNEGSKA in the germline V gene (reference sequence). The CDR3 has 13 amino acids. The CDR3 DNA sequence: TGCAGTGCCGATCCGGGACCAGGCTACGAGCAGTACTTC. Its protein is CSADPGPGYEQYF.

This chain joins TRBV25-1 and TRBJ2-3, with a tentative D call TRBD2 (6 bases). There are 13 residues in the CDR3. The germline V and J ends were trimmed by 6 bases and 6 bases, with 13 bases remaining between them. Looked up from germline, CDR1 is MGHDK and CDR2 is SYGVNS. DNA for the CDR3: TGTGCCAGCAGAGGGTGGGGGAGGGATACGCAGTATTTT. Translated: CASRGWGRDTQYF.

This clonotype came up once. V is TRBV25-1 and J is TRBJ1-2, with 7 bases aligning to TRBD1. The J segment lost 5 bases and the V segment lost 4 bases, leaving 7 bases of the junction unmatched. CDR3 length: 14 residues. CDR1 is MGHDK and CDR2 is SYGVNS in the germline V gene. The CDR3 here is CASSVMTGSYGYTF. In DNA form, the CDR3 reads TGTGCCAGCAGTGTTATGACAGGGTCTTATGGCTACACCTTC.

This clonotype was recorded a few times. The V call is TRBV12-3 or TRBV12-4, the J call TRBJ1-1; TRBD1 matches at 9 bases. The CDR3 consists of 14 residues. With V trimmed by 6 bases and J by 8 bases, 10 bases remained unmatched. In DNA form, the CDR3 reads TGTGCCAGCAGCCGCCTGGGGACAGGGTCCGAAGCTTTCTTT. It is translated as CASSRLGTGSEAFF.

The gene calls are TRBV7-6 and TRBJ2-5, with 9 positions matching TRBD1. This CDR3 spans 16 amino acids. Per the germline V gene, CDR1 is SGHVS and CDR2 is FNYEAQ. V shed 5 bases, J shed 5 bases, and the junction held 12 bases outside the gene matches. Written as DNA, the CDR3 is TGTGCCAGCAGCACCGATGGGACAGGGCATTGGGAGACCCAGTACTTC. It translates to CASSTDGTGHWETQYF.

V and J are TRBV19 and TRBJ2-2; D is uncertain. Germline V gives CDR1 LNHDA, CDR2 SQIVND (reference sequence). V gave up 1 base and J gave up 4 bases, with 4 bases separating them. This CDR3 comprises 13 residues. For the CDR3, the DNA is TGTGCCAGTAGTATAGGGATCACCGGGGAGCTGTTTTTT. Amino acid sequence: CASSIGITGELFF.

The J gene is TRBJ2-7, the V gene TRBV7-2; TRBD1 matches 8 bases. This CDR3 contains 16 residues. The junction had 9 bases not matched to a gene; V was cut back by 5 bases and J by 0 bases. Germline loops: CDR1 SGHTA, CDR2 FQGNSA. The CDR3 region is CASSRTGTGSSYEQYF. The CDR3 nucleotides read TGTGCCAGCAGCAGAACCGGGACAGGAAGCTCCTACGAGCAGTACTTC.

This clonotype was observed once. The chain joins TRBV24-1 to TRBJ2-1; TRBD2 agrees at 7 bases. Trimming removed 4 bases from V and 4 bases from J; junction bases left unmatched: 6. Germline CDR1 is KGHDR and CDR2 is SFDVKD. CDR3 length: 15 amino acids. The CDR3 coding sequence is TGTGCCACCAGTGAAGCGGGACCCAAATACAATGAGCAGTTCTTC. Translating it yields CATSEAGPKYNEQFF.

This clonotype was counted many times. V gene TRBV9 combines with J gene TRBJ2-7; 10 bases match TRBD2. V lost 3 bases and J lost 5; bases outside the gene matches: 5. The germline V gene encodes CDR1 SGDLS and CDR2 YYNGEE. CDR3 length: 14 amino acids. This CDR3 is CASSGAGGRDEQYF. The CDR3 nucleotides read TGTGCCAGCAGCGGAGCGGGGGGGCGCGACGAGCAGTACTTC.

The chain combines TRBV10-3 with TRBJ1-2; the D is unclear. Trimming stripped 1 base from V and 0 bases from J, with 15 bases between. From germline, CDR1 is ENHRY and CDR2 SYGVKD. The CDR3 totals 17 residues. The CDR3 loop is CAISELGLTEANYGYTF. CDR3 DNA sequence: TGTGCCATCAGTGAGTTAGGACTGACCGAAGCTAACTATGGCTACACCTTC.

The table lists this clonotype with many counts. J is TRBJ2-7 and V is TRBV27; unclear D gene. CDR1 is MNHEY, CDR2 SMNVEV, per germline (reference sequence). CDR3 length equals 13 residues. The V gene lost 0 bases and the J gene lost 4 bases, with 7 bases spanning the gap. Written as DNA, the CDR3 is TGTGCCAGCAGTTTATCGTCCAGGTACGAGCAGTACTTC. Its protein is CASSLSSRYEQYF.

J is TRBJ1-6 and V is TRBV10-3; D gene unclear. This CDR3 spans 14 amino acids. V lost 6 bases to trimming and J lost 4 bases, with 10 bases between them. Germline CDR1 and CDR2: ENHRY and SYGVKD. The CDR3: CAISGPDYNSPLHF. The CDR3 nucleotides are TGTGCCATCAGCGGACCCGATTATAATTCACCCCTCCACTTT.

This clonotype was observed at least ten times. The chain carries TRBV27 and TRBJ2-5, with no clear D. Germline values: CDR1 MNHEY, CDR2 SMNVEV (reference sequence). This CDR3 has 13 amino acids. V was pared by 6 bases and J by 5 bases, with 13 bases between. The chain's CDR3 is CASRPVLVETQYF. The CDR3 region has the DNA TGTGCCAGCAGACCAGTCCTGGTGGAGACCCAGTACTTC.

V usage is TRBV25-1 and J usage is TRBJ2-7, with 7 positions matching TRBD1. The V gene end was trimmed by 2 bases and the J gene end by 2 bases; junction bases not matched to a gene: 6. The CDR3 has 15 amino acids. Germline loops: CDR1 MGHDK, CDR2 SYGVNS. The CDR3 DNA sequence: TGTGCCAGCAGTGAAGGGACAGCCCTTCCCTACGAGCAGTACTTC. It yields the protein CASSEGTALPYEQYF.

This clonotype appeared many times. The chain joins TRBV24-1 to TRBJ2-3, with a weak D call TRBD2 (7 bases). Germline CDR1 reads KGHDR; CDR2 reads SFDVKD. The CDR3 contains 16 residues. The V gene lost 4 bases and the J gene lost 1 base, with 14 bases spanning the gap. The CDR3 DNA reads TGTGCCACCAGTGAGCCGGGGGGCTTTGGCACAGATACGCAGTATTTT. It encodes CATSEPGGFGTDTQYF.